Listed below are T cell receptor beta chains from one sample, sequenced in a study of T-cell reconstitution after alpha-beta-depleted transplantation in children. TCRdb reprocessed the PCR reads via MiXCR and lists one record per CDR3 protein. This table holds 380,000 or so distinct CDR3 sequences, 10% to 15% found once. The sample was PBMCs, taken from the stem cell graft. Every receptor here comes from a human donor who donated a stem cell graft to a child with Fanconi anemia. CDR3s include the opening cysteine and the closing phenylalanine or tryptophan. D genes are given only for firm matches. Expanded clones are given a class, and other clones once, few, many or no size at all.

clone_size	d_call	v_call	j_call	cdr3_nt	cdr3_aa
few	.	TRBV20-1	TRBJ1-1	TGCAGTGCTAGAGCCCCAATTGCTAACACTGAAGCTTTCTTT	CSARAPIANTEAFF
once	.	TRBV30	TRBJ2-3	TGTGCCTGGAGAGACCCAGGGAGGACAGATACGCAGTATTTT	CAWRDPGRTDTQYF
few	TRBD2	TRBV10-2	TRBJ2-3	TGCGCCAGCAGCCTCCCTGTAGCGGGGGGGACAGATACGCAGTATTTT	CASSLPVAGGTDTQYF
few	.	TRBV12-3/TRBV12-4	TRBJ2-3	TGTGCCAGCACCCTAGCAGGGGGGGGGAGCACAGATACGCAGTATTTT	CASTLAGGGSTDTQYF
many	TRBD2	TRBV5-6	TRBJ2-1	TGTGCCAGCAGCTTAACTCGACTAGCGGGGGAAGTAGGTGAGCAGTTCTTC	CASSLTRLAGEVGEQFF
.	TRBD1	TRBV18	TRBJ2-1	TGTGCCAGCTCAACGACAACAGGGGATGAGCAGTTCTTC	CASSTTTGDEQFF
.	.	TRBV24-1	TRBJ2-3	TGTGCCACCAGTGACCCGGGACCGGAAGGGCGTGATACGCAGTATTTT	CATSDPGPEGRDTQYF
.	.	TRBV6-2/TRBV6-3	TRBJ1-1	TGTGCCAGCAGCCCGGGTATAAGAGTTCGGAACACTGAAGCTTTCTTT	CASSPGIRVRNTEAFF
many	.	TRBV29-1	TRBJ2-6	TGCAGCGTTCTCAGTGTGAGCTCTGGGGCCAACGTCCTGACTTTC	CSVLSVSSGANVLTF
many	.	TRBV29-1	TRBJ2-7	TGCAGCGTTCCCTCGGGACTTCCCTCCTACGAGCAGTACTTC	CSVPSGLPSYEQYF
many	.	TRBV10-3	TRBJ1-1	TGTGCCATCAGTGAGTCGACTCGTAGGAACACTGAAGCTTTCTTT	CAISESTRRNTEAFF
many	TRBD1	TRBV5-1	TRBJ2-1	TGCGCCAGCAGCTCGGTACCCACCGGGACAGGGGAGGGTGAGCAGTTCTTC	CASSSVPTGTGEGEQFF
many	.	TRBV7-6	TRBJ2-2	TGTGCCAGCAGCTCCATTGCGGGCGGGGAGCTGTTTTTT	CASSSIAGGELFF
many	.	TRBV7-2	TRBJ1-2	TGTGCCAGCAGCCCCCCGGGGAGGGACTATGGCTACACCTTC	CASSPPGRDYGYTF
.	.	TRBV29-1	TRBJ2-2	TGCAGCGTTGTCACAGGGCCTACCGGGGAGCTGTTTTTT	CSVVTGPTGELFF
.	TRBD1	TRBV12-3/TRBV12-4	TRBJ1-6	TGTGCCAGCAGTTTGGAGGGGGCGTTGGGTTCACCCCTCCACTTT	CASSLEGALGSPLHF
few	.	TRBV5-6	TRBJ1-2	TGTGCCAGCAGCTTGGGACTGCTGTCGGGGGGCTACACCTTC	CASSLGLLSGGYTF
few	.	TRBV7-2	TRBJ1-1	TGTGCCAGCAGCTTCGGGGGCCAAACTGAAGCTTTCTTT	CASSFGGQTEAFF
.	TRBD1	TRBV20-1	TRBJ1-5	TGCAGTGCTAGAAGACAGGGGAGCAATCAGCCCCAGCATTTT	CSARRQGSNQPQHF
few	.	TRBV6-1	TRBJ1-2	TGTGCCAGCAGTGAATCAAGGATCAGCTATGGCTACACCTTC	CASSESRISYGYTF
.	.	TRBV12-3/TRBV12-4	TRBJ2-7	TGTGCCAGCAGCCCTCAGGGTAATGTCGTCGAGCAGTACTTC	CASSPQGNVVEQYF
many	.	TRBV6-2/TRBV6-3	TRBJ2-7	TGTGCCAGCAGTTATCACGATCCCTACGAGCAGTACTTC	CASSYHDPYEQYF
.	.	TRBV5-4	TRBJ1-1	TGTGCCAGCAGCCCCATGCCACGGGGAAGGGCTGAAGCTTTCTTT	CASSPMPRGRAEAFF
few	TRBD1	TRBV6-2/TRBV6-3	TRBJ2-7	TGTGCCAGCAGTCGACAGGGGTCTCAACTCGAGCAGTACTTC	CASSRQGSQLEQYF
few	.	TRBV10-3	TRBJ2-5	TGTGCCATCAGTGAGTCGATATCGATCGAGACCCAGTACTTC	CAISESISIETQYF
few	.	TRBV5-1	TRBJ2-5	TGCGCCAGCAGCTTGGCTTTGAACACACAAGAGACCCAGTACTTC	CASSLALNTQETQYF
.	.	TRBV7-9	TRBJ1-2	TGTGCCAGCAGCCCCCCCCCGCCGCTCGCTAACTATGGCTACACCTTC	CASSPPPPLANYGYTF
.	.	TRBV20-1	TRBJ1-2	TGCAGTGCCTCTTCAGTGATTGGCCATGGCTACACCTTC	CSASSVIGHGYTF
.	.	TRBV6-2/TRBV6-3	TRBJ2-1	TGTGCCAGCAGCCCCCTGACAGCCACTGGTGAGCAGTTCTTC	CASSPLTATGEQFF
.	TRBD2	TRBV6-2/TRBV6-3	TRBJ2-1	TGTGCCAGCAGGACCCTAGCGGGGGGATACAATGAGCAGTTCTTC	CASRTLAGGYNEQFF
few	TRBD2	TRBV4-2	TRBJ2-5	TGTGCCAGCAGCCAAGTTTTATTAGCGGGGGCCCAACAAGAGACCCAGTACTTC	CASSQVLLAGAQQETQYF
many	TRBD2	TRBV20-1	TRBJ2-1	TGCAGTGCTGGAGCGGGGGCAAGCTCCTACAATGAGCAGTTCTTC	CSAGAGASSYNEQFF
few	.	TRBV6-2/TRBV6-3	TRBJ2-1	TGTGCCAGCAGCCTTAGACAGATACTCAACAATGAGCAGTTCTTC	CASSLRQILNNEQFF
few	.	TRBV29-1	TRBJ2-1	TGCAGCGTTGATGCGGGGCTCTCCTACAATGAGCAGTTCTTC	CSVDAGLSYNEQFF
many	.	TRBV28	TRBJ1-2	TGTGCCAGCAGTTTACGGGGGGGAGGTTATGGCTACACCTTC	CASSLRGGGYGYTF
few	.	TRBV4-3	TRBJ1-5	TGCGCCAGCAGCCCGGGGACGGAAGGCCTGTCGCCCCAGCATTTT	CASSPGTEGLSPQHF
few	TRBD1	TRBV7-2	TRBJ2-1	TGTGCCAGCAGCATTACCGGGACAGCCTCCTACAATGAGCAGTTCTTC	CASSITGTASYNEQFF
.	.	TRBV7-2	TRBJ2-7	TGTGCCAGCAGCTTAGCGCTGGCCCCCGGAAACGAGCAGTACTTC	CASSLALAPGNEQYF
.	.	TRBV7-8	TRBJ2-5	TGTGCCAGCAGCTTCAGACAGCAAGAGACCCAGTACTTC	CASSFRQQETQYF
.	TRBD1	TRBV20-1	TRBJ1-2	TGCAGTGCTAGTGACAGGGTCGGCTACACCTTC	CSASDRVGYTF
many	.	TRBV5-6	TRBJ2-1	TGTGCCAGCAGCTTACAGGATGAGCAGTTCTTC	CASSLQDEQFF
few	.	TRBV6-1	TRBJ2-5	TGTGCCAGCAGGCCCCATGGGGCGGGGTTCAGTGAGACCCAGTACTTC	CASRPHGAGFSETQYF
few	TRBD1	TRBV5-6	TRBJ2-5	TGTGCCAGCAGTTTCGACAGGGGAGAGACCCAGTACTTC	CASSFDRGETQYF
.	TRBD1	TRBV5-6	TRBJ2-7	TGTGCCATCAGCCCCGGTACAGGGGGGTACGAGCAGTACTTC	CAISPGTGGYEQYF
few	.	TRBV30	TRBJ2-1	TGTGCCTGGAAGAACTCCGTCTACAATGAGCAGTTCTTC	CAWKNSVYNEQFF
.	.	TRBV28	TRBJ2-1	TGTGCCAGCAGAGGAGGGGCCCCCTACAATGAGCAGTTCTTC	CASRGGAPYNEQFF